This TCR beta chain was sequenced during a study of T-cell reconstitution after alpha-beta-depleted transplantation in children (dated by TCRdb to the mid-2010s). About the study as a whole: The study quantitatively tracked T-cell immune reconstitution after TCRalphabeta/CD19-depleted allogeneic hematopoietic cell transplantation in children using TCR repertoire profiling.

The method was PCR. Instrument used: Illumina HiSeq 2500. To normalize quantification of the TCRbeta repertoire, the TCR libraries were built with molecular barcoding that relied on unique molecular identifiers. TCRdb reprocessing: public reads trimmed at Q25 with fastp, clones called with MiXCR, in-frame beta chains kept. For every CDR3 protein sequence, its rows merge into one entry that carries the most common genes and DNA. For this sample the table gives about 97,000 distinct CDR3 sequences, of which about 6% were detected only once. About 6% of the sample is held by the ten biggest clonotypes. The sample's time point label, in plain terms: day 60 (about 2 months) after transplantation. The treatment or condition label, as the study defines it: allogeneic hematopoietic cell transplantation with graft depleted of TCRalphabeta T cells and CD19 B cells. The transplant recipients were children given TCRalphabeta/CD19-depleted allogeneic hematopoietic cell grafts.

The germline V gene gives CDR1 as SGHRS and CDR2 as YFSETQ. V and J are truncated by 0 bases and 5 bases respectively, leaving an intervening sequence of 8 bases. Including cysteine and phenylalanine, the CDR3 has 14 amino acids. The DNA shown is the 42-base CDR3, in frame from base 1. What the authors observed across the whole study: In some patients, the high TCRbeta diversity seen at day 60 was put down to recipient T cells and intrathymic progenitors that had survived conditioning. Over the following months the frequencies of hyperexpanded clones went down, and after one year T-cell counts and TCRbeta diversity were mostly credited to newly produced T cells. The apparently early alphabetaT-cell count recovery about two months after transplant was reportedly dependent on only several hundred rapidly expanded clones derived from non-depleted graft cells.

This clonotype came up many times. Its antigen is unknown. No much larger clonotype is one base removed from it; base qualities were not supplied. The origin of this receptor is a female patient between 2 and 15 years old who had a stem cell transplant for Fanconi anemia, so the T cells may come from the graft donor. The source material was PBMCs, mostly from graft donor cells, sampled 60 days after TCRalphabeta/CD19-depleted stem cell transplant. Recombination joined TRBV5-1 with TRBJ2-2; the D gene assignment is ambiguous. Here is the DNA: TGCGCCAGCAGCTTGGTCCTTTTAACCGGGGAGCTGTTTTTT. Translated, this gives CASSLVLLTGELFF.